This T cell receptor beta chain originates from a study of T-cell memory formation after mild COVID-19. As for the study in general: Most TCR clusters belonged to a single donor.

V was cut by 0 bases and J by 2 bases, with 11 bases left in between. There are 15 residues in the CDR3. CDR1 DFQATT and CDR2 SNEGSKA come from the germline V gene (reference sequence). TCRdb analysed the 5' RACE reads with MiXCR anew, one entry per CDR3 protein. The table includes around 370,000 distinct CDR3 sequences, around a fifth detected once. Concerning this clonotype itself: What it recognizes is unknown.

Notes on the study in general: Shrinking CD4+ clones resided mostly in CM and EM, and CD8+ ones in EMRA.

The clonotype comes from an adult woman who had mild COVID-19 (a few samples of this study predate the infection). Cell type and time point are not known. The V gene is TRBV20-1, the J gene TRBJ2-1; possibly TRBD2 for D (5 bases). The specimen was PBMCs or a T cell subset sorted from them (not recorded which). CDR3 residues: CSARDPPGTYNEQFF. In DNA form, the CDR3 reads TGCAGTGCTAGAGATCCCCCGGGGACCTACAATGAGCAGTTCTTC.